These T cell receptor beta chains were read from a single sample in a study of T-cell memory formation after mild COVID-19. TCRdb fed the 5' RACE reads into MiXCR, producing one record per CDR3 protein. In the table there are some 30,000 distinct CDR3 sequences, roughly 7% of which are singletons. The specimen sequenced was PBMCs or a T cell subset sorted from them (not recorded which). These receptors were taken from an adult woman who had mild COVID-19 (a few samples of this study predate the infection). Cell type and time point are not known. CDR3s include the opening cysteine and the closing phenylalanine or tryptophan. D genes are given only for firm matches. Expanded clones get a size class; other rows say once, few or many, or leave the size out.

d_call: .; clone_size: many; j_call: TRBJ1-2; v_call: TRBV20-1; cdr3_aa: CSASRDSYYGYTF; cdr3_nt: TGCAGTGCTAGCCGCGACAGCTACTATGGCTACACCTTC
d_call: .; clone_size: .; j_call: TRBJ1-2; v_call: TRBV5-1; cdr3_aa: CASSSGGTNYGYTF; cdr3_nt: TGCGCCAGCAGTTCGGGCGGCACTAACTATGGCTACACCTTC
d_call: .; clone_size: many; j_call: TRBJ2-7; v_call: TRBV20-1; cdr3_aa: CSASQGAPYEQYF; cdr3_nt: TGCAGTGCTAGCCAAGGGGCCCCCTACGAGCAGTACTTC
d_call: .; clone_size: many; j_call: TRBJ1-5; v_call: TRBV30; cdr3_aa: CAWGEEGLRPQHF; cdr3_nt: TGTGCCTGGGGGGAGGAGGGGTTAAGGCCCCAGCATTTT
d_call: .; clone_size: many; j_call: TRBJ1-2; v_call: TRBV12-3/TRBV12-4; cdr3_aa: CASSLERLYGYTF; cdr3_nt: TGTGCCAGCAGTTTAGAGAGACTCTATGGCTACACCTTC
d_call: .; clone_size: many; j_call: TRBJ2-6; v_call: TRBV4-1; cdr3_aa: CASSQGLPLRGANVLTF; cdr3_nt: TGCGCCAGCAGCCAGGGGCTCCCCCTGAGGGGGGCCAACGTCCTGACTTTC
d_call: .; clone_size: many; j_call: TRBJ1-2; v_call: TRBV24-1; cdr3_aa: CATSDRIYGYTF; cdr3_nt: TGTGCCACCAGTGATCGGATTTATGGCTACACCTTC
d_call: .; clone_size: many; j_call: TRBJ2-3; v_call: TRBV5-4; cdr3_aa: CASSFRGTQYF; cdr3_nt: TGTGCCAGCAGCTTTAGAGGGACGCAGTATTTT
d_call: .; clone_size: many; j_call: TRBJ2-2; v_call: TRBV6-4; cdr3_aa: CASSDYKGTGELFF; cdr3_nt: TGTGCCAGCAGTGACTATAAGGGAACCGGGGAGCTGTTTTTT
d_call: .; clone_size: .; j_call: TRBJ2-1; v_call: TRBV11-3; cdr3_aa: CASSLRQDNEQFF; cdr3_nt: TGTGCCAGCAGCTTACGACAGGACAATGAGCAGTTCTTC
d_call: .; clone_size: many; j_call: TRBJ2-7; v_call: TRBV2; cdr3_aa: CASSEAPRAYEQYF; cdr3_nt: TGTGCCAGCAGTGAAGCGCCCCGGGCCTACGAGCAGTACTTC
d_call: .; clone_size: many; j_call: TRBJ2-2; v_call: TRBV7-2; cdr3_aa: CASSLGWGGGELFF; cdr3_nt: TGTGCCAGCAGCTTAGGTTGGGGTGGCGGGGAGCTGTTTTTT
d_call: .; clone_size: many; j_call: TRBJ1-4; v_call: TRBV25-1; cdr3_aa: CASSQRTGTNEKLFF; cdr3_nt: TGTGCCAGCAGTCAAAGGACGGGAACTAATGAAAAACTGTTTTTT
d_call: TRBD2; clone_size: many; j_call: TRBJ2-2; v_call: TRBV6-5; cdr3_aa: CASSYDLGGGNTGELFF; cdr3_nt: TGTGCCAGCAGTTACGACCTTGGGGGGGGAAACACCGGGGAGCTGTTTTTT
d_call: .; clone_size: many; j_call: TRBJ2-1; v_call: TRBV7-8; cdr3_aa: CASSLTDREQFF; cdr3_nt: TGTGCCAGCAGCCTAACAGACCGTGAGCAGTTCTTC
d_call: .; clone_size: many; j_call: TRBJ1-3; v_call: TRBV20-1; cdr3_aa: CSARVGDGSGNTIYF; cdr3_nt: TGCAGTGCTAGGGTCGGGGATGGCTCTGGAAACACCATATATTTT
d_call: TRBD1; clone_size: many; j_call: TRBJ2-3; v_call: TRBV9; cdr3_aa: CASNGQGLSTDTQYF; cdr3_nt: TGTGCCAGCAACGGACAGGGCCTAAGCACAGATACGCAGTATTTT
d_call: .; clone_size: many; j_call: TRBJ1-1; v_call: TRBV15; cdr3_aa: CATSRQMNTEAFF; cdr3_nt: TGTGCCACCAGCAGACAGATGAACACTGAAGCTTTCTTT
d_call: .; clone_size: .; j_call: TRBJ1-5; v_call: TRBV12-3/TRBV12-4; cdr3_aa: CASSASGGSNQPQHF; cdr3_nt: TGTGCCAGCAGTGCCTCGGGGGGGAGCAATCAGCCCCAGCATTTT
d_call: TRBD2; clone_size: many; j_call: TRBJ2-1; v_call: TRBV9; cdr3_aa: CASTDGKLAGYNEQFF; cdr3_nt: TGTGCCAGCACGGATGGGAAACTAGCGGGTTACAATGAGCAGTTCTTC
d_call: .; clone_size: many; j_call: TRBJ2-7; v_call: TRBV4-2; cdr3_aa: CASSQGVYEQYF; cdr3_nt: TGTGCCAGCAGCCAAGGAGTTTACGAGCAGTACTTC
d_call: .; clone_size: many; j_call: TRBJ2-3; v_call: TRBV7-2; cdr3_aa: CASSSQGSTDTQYF; cdr3_nt: TGTGCCAGCAGCTCACAGGGTAGCACAGATACGCAGTATTTT
d_call: TRBD2; clone_size: many; j_call: TRBJ2-1; v_call: TRBV5-1; cdr3_aa: CASTGGLAGVYNEQFF; cdr3_nt: TGCGCTTCTACCGGGGGACTAGCGGGCGTCTACAATGAGCAGTTCTTC
d_call: .; clone_size: many; j_call: TRBJ2-1; v_call: TRBV20-1; cdr3_aa: CSATRSYNEQFF; cdr3_nt: TGCAGTGCTACTAGGTCCTACAATGAGCAGTTCTTC
d_call: TRBD2; clone_size: many; j_call: TRBJ2-3; v_call: TRBV5-1; cdr3_aa: CASSISGARTDTQYF; cdr3_nt: TGCGCCAGCAGCATTAGCGGGGCCCGCACAGATACGCAGTATTTT
d_call: .; clone_size: .; j_call: TRBJ1-1; v_call: TRBV18; cdr3_aa: CASSLGEEAAFF; cdr3_nt: TGTGCCAGCTCACTCGGGGAAGAGGCAGCTTTCTTT
d_call: .; clone_size: many; j_call: TRBJ1-4; v_call: TRBV3-1; cdr3_aa: CASSRQGTQEKLFF; cdr3_nt: TGTGCCAGCAGCCGTCAAGGGACTCAAGAAAAACTGTTTTTT
d_call: .; clone_size: many; j_call: TRBJ2-6; v_call: TRBV4-3; cdr3_aa: CASSQDTQTGANVLTF; cdr3_nt: TGCGCCAGCAGCCAAGATACCCAGACTGGGGCCAACGTCCTGACTTTC
d_call: .; clone_size: many; j_call: TRBJ1-5; v_call: TRBV6-1; cdr3_aa: CASNKGTRDNQPQHF; cdr3_nt: TGTGCCAGCAATAAGGGGACCAGGGACAATCAGCCCCAGCATTTT
d_call: TRBD2; clone_size: many; j_call: TRBJ2-1; v_call: TRBV6-2/TRBV6-3; cdr3_aa: CASSRLAGVSEQFF; cdr3_nt: TGTGCCAGCAGTCGCCTAGCGGGAGTATCAGAGCAGTTCTTC
d_call: .; clone_size: many; j_call: TRBJ1-2; v_call: TRBV18; cdr3_aa: CASSPGGYYGYTF; cdr3_nt: TGTGCCAGCTCGCCGGGGGGATACTATGGCTACACCTTC